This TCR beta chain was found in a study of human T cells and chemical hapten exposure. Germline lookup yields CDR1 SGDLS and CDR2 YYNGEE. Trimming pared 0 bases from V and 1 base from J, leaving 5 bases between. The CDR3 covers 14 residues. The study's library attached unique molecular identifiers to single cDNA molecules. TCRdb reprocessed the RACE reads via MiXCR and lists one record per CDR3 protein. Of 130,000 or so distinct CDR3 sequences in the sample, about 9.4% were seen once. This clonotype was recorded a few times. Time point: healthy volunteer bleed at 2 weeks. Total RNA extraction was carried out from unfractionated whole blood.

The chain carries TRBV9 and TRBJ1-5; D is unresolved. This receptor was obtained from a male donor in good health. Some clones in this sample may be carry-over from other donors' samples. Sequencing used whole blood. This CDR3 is CASSVGASNQPQHF. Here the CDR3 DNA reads TGTGCCAGCAGCGTAGGGGCGAGCAATCAGCCCCAGCATTTT.